The clone carrying this T cell receptor (beta chain) appeared a few times. Its antigen is not identified. MiXCR was run by TCRdb on the 5' RACE reads, yielding one entry per CDR3 protein. Among 400,000 to 500,000 distinct CDR3 sequences listed, roughly 18% were seen once. The sample belongs to a study of T-cell memory formation after mild COVID-19. Study-level findings and limits: CD4+ contracting clones were found mainly in CM and EM, and CD8+ ones in EMRA.

Between the trimmed V and J ends, which lost 7 bases and 4 bases, there was a span of 10 bases. The CDR3 is 12 amino acids. Sequencing was performed on PBMCs or a T cell subset sorted from them (not recorded which). The receptor was isolated from a man aged 18-30 years who had mild COVID-19 (a few samples of this study predate the infection). Cell type and time point are not known. V and J are TRBV12-3 or TRBV12-4 and TRBJ2-5; possible D gene TRBD2, 5 bases. CDR3 DNA: TGTGCCAGCAAGAGAGGGTTAGAGACCCAGTACTTC. Translating gives CASKRGLETQYF.